This T cell receptor beta chain is from a study of T cell responses to AZD1222 COVID-19 vaccine. The CDR3 is 13 residues long. Germline values: CDR1 WNHNN, CDR2 SYGVQD (reference sequence). Trimming shortened V by 6 bases and J by 2 bases, and 10 bases separated the two germline ends. The data were produced by immunoSEQ multiplex PCR, yet TCRdb's version contains in-frame clones alone and is incomplete. The table includes over 150,000 clones, about 91% detected once. This receptor was identified in an adult in good health. The source material was peripheral blood, sampled on day 0 of AZD1222 vaccination. This chain uses TRBV10-1 with TRBJ1-2, with D hard to call. CDR3 loop: CASSPGVNYGYTF. The DNA of the CDR3 is TGCGCCAGCAGCCCAGGAGTGAACTATGGCTACACCTTC.